The 15 T cell receptor beta chains below were found in one sample sequenced in a study of shared clonotypes between healthy human individuals. Clones were read by immunoSEQ multiplex PCR, and TCRdb kept only the in-frame ones, dropping some. The sample carries 600,000 or so clones, about 98% recorded once. CD45RO-negative, CCR7-selected cells formed the naive CD8 fraction, which excluded terminally differentiated effector memory CD45RA+ cells. Sequenced sample: naive CD8+ T cells sorted from blood. Source of these receptors: a man aged 30 to 45 in good health.

V is TRBV7-9 and J is TRBJ2-7; D remains unclear. This CDR3 has 13 residues. Germline-derived CDR1 and CDR2 are SEHNR and FQNEAQ (reference sequence). The V and J ends lost 2 bases and 3 bases respectively, with 8 bases between them. The CDR3 region is CASSLQESYEQYF. The CDR3 DNA reads TGTGCCAGCAGCTTACAGGAGAGCTACGAGCAGTACTTC.

With respect to this clone: Other nucleotide sequences from this sample produce the same CDR3. The V call is TRBV27, the J call TRBJ1-1; TRBD1 might be the D (5 bases). CDR1 and CDR2 from the germline V gene are MNHEY and SMNVEV (reference sequence). V gave up 5 bases and J gave up 1 base, with 11 bases separating them. The CDR3 runs 14 residues. CDR3 bases: TGTGCCAGCAGTCCCGGGACGGCGAACACTGAAGCTTTCTTT. The encoded protein is CASSPGTANTEAFF.

The J gene is TRBJ2-1, the V gene TRBV29-1; TRBD2 matches at 13 bases. V shed 2 bases and J 0 bases; nucleotides not matched to a gene: 4. The CDR3 runs 17 residues. Germline values: CDR1 SQVTM, CDR2 ANQGSEA. CDR3 loop: CSVEPWTSGSSYNEQFF. In DNA, the CDR3 is TGCAGCGTTGAACCTTGGACTAGCGGGAGCTCCTACAATGAGCAGTTCTTC.

This rearrangement joins TRBV7-3 to TRBJ2-3; D is tentatively TRBD1 or TRBD2 (5 bases each). The V end lost 8 bases, the J end lost 4 bases, and 13 bases lay between the germline ends. Germline CDR1 SGHTA, CDR2 FQGTGA. The CDR3 runs to 13 residues. CDR3 DNA sequence: TGTGCCAGCGGCGTTGAGGGACCAGATACGCAGTATTTT. This sequence encodes CASGVEGPDTQYF.

The chain employs TRBV9 and TRBJ2-1, with D possibly matching TRBD2 (6 bases). Germline-derived CDR1 and CDR2 are SGDLS and YYNGEE. Trimming took off 3 bases at V and 0 bases at J, with 16 bases between the two ends. CDR3 length: 17 residues. CDR3 amino acids: CASSASQDYSSYNEQFF. CDR3 bases: TGTGCCAGCAGCGCCAGCCAGGACTACAGCTCCTACAATGAGCAGTTCTTC.

Remarks on this clone: The sample carries other DNA sequences with the same CDR3. The V call is TRBV9, the J call TRBJ1-1; D gene unclear. Trimming cost V 0 bases and J 2 bases, with 8 bases left between them. In germline, CDR1 is SGDLS, CDR2 YYNGEE. The CDR3 is made up of 14 amino acids. CDR3 nucleotides: TGTGCCAGCAGCGTAGTTGGAGGCAACACTGAAGCTTTCTTT. Protein sequence: CASSVVGGNTEAFF.

The V call is TRBV7-6, the J call TRBJ2-1, with TRBD2 identical over 7 bases. CDR1 is SGHVS, CDR2 FNYEAQ, per germline. V was clipped by 5 bases and J by 8 bases; unmatched bases: 15. CDR3 length: 16 residues. CDR3 sequence reads: CASSMGLETSIHEQFF. CDR3 DNA: TGTGCCAGCAGCATGGGGCTGGAGACTAGCATCCATGAGCAGTTCTTC. Drawing the rest from reference TRBV7-6 and TRBJ2-1, the complete variable domain is GAGVSQSPRYKVTKRGQDVALRCDPISGHVSLYWYRQALGQGPEFLTYFNYEAQQDKSGLPNDRFSAERPEGSISTLTIQRTEQRDSAMYRCASSMGLETSIHEQFFGPGTRLTVL.

This clone came up once. The chain has TRBV18 and TRBJ2-7; D unresolved. Trimming pared 0 bases from V and 4 bases from J, leaving 13 bases between. The germline gives CDR1 KGHSH, CDR2 LQKENI. The CDR3 runs 15 residues. CDR3 nucleotides: TGTGCCAGCTCACCACCGTCCAGGCCATGGTACGAGCAGTACTTC. It encodes CASSPPSRPWYEQYF.

This clone was observed a single time. This chain joins TRBV7-9 and TRBJ2-5; possibly TRBD1 or TRBD2 for D (6 bases each). The CDR3 runs to 13 residues. In germline, CDR1 is SEHNR, CDR2 FQNEAQ (reference sequence). V gave up 5 bases and J gave up 4 bases, with 11 bases separating them. CDR3 sequence reads: CASSPGARETQYF. The CDR3 nucleotides read TGTGCCAGCAGCCCGGGGGCTCGAGAGACCCAGTACTTC.

CDR3 nucleotides: TGCAGCGTTGTCAACAGCAGATATGGCTACACCTTC. It is translated as CSVVNSRYGYTF. V is TRBV29-1 and J is TRBJ1-2; D is ambiguous. Germline values: CDR1 SQVTM, CDR2 ANQGSEA. This CDR3 has 12 amino acids. The ends were cut back, 4 bases at V and 5 bases at J, with 11 bases in the middle.

The chain has TRBV27 and TRBJ2-5, with TRBD2 matching over 7 bases. CDR3 length: 13 residues. The V gene end was trimmed by 6 bases and the J gene end by 3 bases; junction bases not matched to a gene: 4. Germline V gene data show CDR1 as MNHEY and CDR2 as SMNVEV (reference sequence). CDR3 sequence (DNA): TGTGCCAGCAGCGGGAGGCAGAAAGAGACCCAGTACTTC. Translating it yields CASSGRQKETQYF.

This chain links TRBV5-1 with TRBJ2-7; D possibly corresponds to TRBD2 (5 bases). Trimming took off 0 bases at V and 2 bases at J, with 24 bases between the two ends. This CDR3 has 19 amino acids. Germline CDR1 and CDR2: SGHRS and YFSETQ. The CDR3 protein is CASSLGIVLVGAPPYEQYF. CDR3 bases: TGCGCCAGCAGCTTGGGCATCGTCCTCGTGGGAGCTCCCCCCTACGAGCAGTACTTC.

The V and J genes are TRBV5-1 and TRBJ2-7, with 9 bases lining up with TRBD2. In germline, CDR1 is SGHRS, CDR2 YFSETQ. The CDR3 has 15 amino acids. The junction had 3 bases not matched to a gene; V was cut back by 0 bases and J by 2 bases. DNA of the CDR3: TGCGCCAGCAGCTTGGTTAGCGGGAGTACCTACGAGCAGTACTTC. It is translated as CASSLVSGSTYEQYF.

The V call is TRBV5-1, the J call TRBJ2-5; 9 positions agree with TRBD2. The J call may be faulty, since TRBJ2-7 better matches the DNA end. There are 15 residues in the CDR3. The germline V gene has CDR1 SGHRS and CDR2 YFSETQ. The CDR3 spells CASSLRASGKNEQYF. DNA of the CDR3: TGCGCCAGCAGCTTGCGGGCTAGCGGGAAAAACGAGCAGTACTTC.

The rearrangement links TRBV6-5 to TRBJ2-2; TRBD2 matches at 7 bases. Germline assignment: CDR1 MNHEY and CDR2 SVGAGI. The CDR3 is 16 amino acids. V shed 0 bases, J shed 4 bases, and the junction held 5 bases outside the gene matches. The CDR3 DNA follows: TGTGCCAGCAGTTACTCCCAGCCGGGAGGCACCGGGGAGCTGTTTTTT. This encodes CASSYSQPGGTGELFF.